Each of the 29 T cell receptor beta chains below was sequenced from the same sample in a study of T cells in localized non-small cell lung cancer. TCRdb keeps only in-frame clones here, not all; method: immunoSEQ multiplex PCR. The repertoire holds fewer than 45,000 clones, around 85% seen once, with approximately 6.6% in the top ten. Sequences were derived from peripheral blood, sampled before any cancer treatment. The receptor set was obtained from a man aged 35-69 years with stage I lung adenocarcinoma.

This clone was seen only a few times. The chain joins TRBV6-5 to TRBJ2-7; D is unclear. The CDR3 is 13 residues long. V lost 2 bases, J lost 5 bases, and 10 bases lay in between. CDR1 and CDR2 from the germline V gene are MNHEY and SVGAGI. As DNA, the CDR3 is TGTGCCAGCAGTTACGGTCAGGTTAACGAGCAGTACTTC. This gives the protein CASSYGQVNEQYF.

V is TRBV29-1 and J is TRBJ2-7; D tentatively fits TRBD1 or TRBD2 (5 bases each). Germline V CDR1 and CDR2: SQVTM, ANQGSEA. This CDR3 contains 13 residues. V lost 5 bases and J 0 bases, leaving 11 bases between the germline ends. The CDR3, as DNA: TGCAGCGTTTTCGAGGGGAGCTCCTACGAGCAGTACTTC. Its protein is CSVFEGSSYEQYF.

The rearrangement links TRBV19 to TRBJ2-2; no definite D call. Germline V CDR1 and CDR2: LNHDA, SQIVND (reference sequence). V lost 3 bases, J lost 7 bases, and 6 bases lay in between. This CDR3 has 12 amino acids. Written as DNA, the CDR3 is TGTGCCAGTAGTATTAGGGTCGGGGAGCTGTTTTTT. Its protein is CASSIRVGELFF.

The V gene is TRBV14, the J gene TRBJ2-7, with 10 positions matching TRBD1. CDR3 size: 15 residues. V lost 3 bases to trimming and J lost 4 bases; unmatched junction nucleotides: 6. CDR1 is SGHDN and CDR2 is FVKESK in the germline V gene. CDR3 region: CASSQPRDRGYEQYF. CDR3 bases: TGTGCCAGCAGCCAGCCCCGGGACAGGGGTTACGAGCAGTACTTC.

CDR3 sequence reads: CSVDSLLYNEQFF. The DNA for the CDR3 is TGCAGCGTTGACAGTTTACTTTACAATGAGCAGTTCTTC. This chain joins TRBV29-1 and TRBJ2-1; D unclear. Trimming removed 3 bases from V and 4 bases from J, with 10 bases in between. Germline assignment: CDR1 SQVTM and CDR2 ANQGSEA. This CDR3 comprises 13 residues.

The J gene is TRBJ2-1, the V gene TRBV7-2; no firm D call. The CDR3 has 12 residues. The V gene lost 5 bases and the J gene lost 3 bases, with 5 bases spanning the gap. Germline assignment: CDR1 SGHTA and CDR2 FQGNSA. CDR3 bases: TGTGCCAGCAGCGTGAACTACAATGAGCAGTTCTTC. It yields the protein CASSVNYNEQFF.

This clone was recorded only once. V and J are TRBV7-2 and TRBJ1-5, with 8 positions matching TRBD1. From germline, CDR1 is SGHTA and CDR2 FQGNSA. The CDR3 loop spans 18 amino acids. The J segment lost 2 bases and the V segment lost 5 bases, leaving 14 bases of the junction unmatched. CDR3 DNA: TGTGCCAGCAGCCCTTACCCTCTCACACAGGGGGGCAATCAGCCCCAGCATTTT. This codes for CASSPYPLTQGGNQPQHF. Full variable domain (missing parts from reference TRBV7-2 and TRBJ1-5): GAGVSQSPSNKVTEKGKDVELRCDPISGHTALYWYRQSLGQGLEFLIYFQGNSAPDKSGLPSDRFSAERTGGSVSTLTIQRTQQEDSAVYLCASSPYPLTQGGNQPQHFGDGTRLSIL.

CDR3 loop: CASSQGRSMNTEAFF. CDR3 DNA: TGTGCCAGCAGCCAAGGACGGAGCATGAACACTGAAGCTTTCTTT. This sequence joins TRBV14 and TRBJ1-1; D remains unclear. The CDR3 has 15 amino acids. V was pared by 1 base and J by 0 bases, with 9 bases between. Germline values: CDR1 SGHDN, CDR2 FVKESK.

The rearrangement uses TRBV19 and TRBJ2-1, with 12 bases fitting TRBD2. From germline, CDR1 is LNHDA and CDR2 SQIVND (reference sequence). The CDR3 sequence is 16 residues long. The J segment lost 4 bases and the V segment lost 5 bases, leaving 6 bases of the junction unmatched. DNA for the CDR3: TGTGCCAGTAGTGACCTAGCGGGAGGGTCATACAATGAGCAGTTCTTC. Amino acids: CASSDLAGGSYNEQFF.

The rearrangement joins TRBV15 to TRBJ1-5; D may be TRBD1 (5 bases). This CDR3 comprises 16 residues. Trimming took off 7 bases at V and 2 bases at J, with 18 bases between the two ends. Germline V lookup: CDR1 LNHNV, CDR2 YYDKDF (reference sequence). The CDR3 DNA sequence: TGTGCCACCACAGACAGACTACTGGGGGGCAATCAGCCCCAGCATTTT. Translation gives CATTDRLLGGNQPQHF. The variable domain in full, completed from reference TRBV15 and TRBJ1-5, reads DAMVIQNPRYQVTQFGKPVTLSCSQTLNHNVMYWYQQKSSQAPKLLFHYYDKDFNNEADTPDNFQSRRPNTSFCFLDIRSPGLGDTAMYLCATTDRLLGGNQPQHFGDGTRLSIL.

This clone has only one observation. The chain combines TRBV4-1 with TRBJ2-3; no clear D gene. CDR1 is MGHRA and CDR2 is YSYEKL in the germline V gene. The CDR3 is made up of 12 amino acids. The germline V and J ends were trimmed by 1 base and 7 bases, with 6 bases remaining between them. The CDR3 coding sequence is TGCGCCAGCAGCCAAGGGGCTAATACGCAGTATTTT. Its protein product is CASSQGANTQYF.

V and J are TRBV10-3 and TRBJ1-1, with 10 bases aligning to TRBD1. Germline CDR1 reads ENHRY; CDR2 reads SYGVKD. Germline trimming cut 7 bases from V and 6 bases from J; bases unmatched to any gene: 8. This CDR3 spans 14 amino acids. The CDR3: CAIKLETGGSEAFF. The CDR3 nucleotides are TGTGCCATCAAGCTCGAGACAGGGGGCTCTGAAGCTTTCTTT.

This clone was observed a few times. The V gene is TRBV4-2, the J gene TRBJ2-1, with unresolved D. The ends were cut back, 0 bases at V and 1 base at J, with 19 bases in the middle. Germline V CDR1 and CDR2: LGHNA, YNFKEQ. CDR3 length: 19 amino acids. DNA of the CDR3: TGTGCCAGCAGCCAAGATCGGCCAGGCTATGGCGTTTCCTACAATGAGCAGTTCTTC. Its translation: CASSQDRPGYGVSYNEQFF.

The chain joins TRBV2 to TRBJ2-7, with TRBD1 matching over 8 bases. Germline V gene data show CDR1 as SNHLY and CDR2 as FYNNEI. The junction had 8 bases not matched to a gene; V was cut back by 3 bases and J by 7 bases. The CDR3 loop spans 14 amino acids. The CDR3 nucleotides are TGTGCCAGCAGTGAGCAGGGGGCCTTTAGTGAGCAGTACTTC. Its protein is CASSEQGAFSEQYF.

The V and J genes are TRBV5-1 and TRBJ2-5; tentatively, D is TRBD1 or TRBD2 (5 bases each). The germline CDR1 and CDR2 sequences are SGHRS and YFSETQ. The CDR3 has 16 residues. The germline V and J ends were trimmed by 7 bases and 4 bases, with 23 bases remaining between them. The CDR3 here is CASYPGLATFRETQYF. CDR3 nucleotide sequence: TGCGCCAGCTACCCGGGGCTAGCAACCTTCAGAGAGACCCAGTACTTC.

The chain recombines TRBV10-3 with TRBJ2-7, with 7 positions matching TRBD2. The CDR3 sequence is 13 residues long. The trim removed 7 bases at V and 5 bases at J, leaving 8 bases unmatched. CDR1 ENHRY and CDR2 SYGVKD come from the germline V gene. This CDR3 is CAITGEGQNEQYF. The DNA of the CDR3 is TGTGCCATCACGGGGGAGGGCCAAAACGAGCAGTACTTC.

This clone was seen just once. The chain has TRBV7-9 and TRBJ2-5; 10 nucleotides agree with TRBD1. Looked up from germline, CDR1 is SEHNR and CDR2 is FQNEAQ (reference sequence). V was pared by 5 bases and J by 4 bases, with 7 bases of the junction left unmatched. The CDR3 runs 15 residues. CDR3: CASSPGQGSGETQYF. The CDR3 nucleotides are TGTGCCAGCAGCCCGGGACAGGGGAGTGGAGAGACCCAGTACTTC.

The chain uses TRBV4-1 and TRBJ1-6, with 9 bases fitting TRBD1. With V trimmed by 0 bases and J by 11 bases, 5 bases remained unmatched. CDR3 length equals 15 residues. Per the germline V gene, CDR1 is MGHRA and CDR2 is YSYEKL. CDR3: CASSQEGQGKAPLHF. The DNA for the CDR3 is TGCGCCAGCAGCCAAGAAGGACAGGGGAAGGCACCCCTCCACTTT.

V and J are TRBV18 and TRBJ2-1; 10 positions match TRBD2. The CDR3 loop spans 15 amino acids. The trim removed 2 bases at V and 7 bases at J, leaving 5 bases unmatched. Germline CDR1 is KGHSH and CDR2 is LQKENI. The CDR3 bases are TGTGCCAGCTCACCAATACTAGCGGGACCAAATGAGCAGTTCTTC. Translation: CASSPILAGPNEQFF.

Only a few counts were recorded for this clone. The chain recombines TRBV7-8 with TRBJ2-2; D gene unclear. The CDR3 has 16 residues. The V gene lost 4 bases and the J gene lost 4 bases, with 16 bases spanning the gap. From germline, CDR1 is SGHVS and CDR2 FQNEAQ. The CDR3 spells CASSSRVGTSTGELFF. The CDR3 DNA is TGTGCCAGCAGCTCCCGTGTTGGTACGAGCACCGGGGAGCTGTTTTTT.

This rearrangement joins TRBV28 to TRBJ1-5, with D maybe TRBD1 (6 bases). Trimming took off 6 bases at V and 5 bases at J, with 17 bases between the two ends. The germline V gene encodes CDR1 MDHEN and CDR2 SYDVKM. The CDR3 loop spans 15 amino acids. The CDR3 region has the DNA TGTGCCAGCAGCTCCCGGGACACCCCTTATCAGCCCCAGCATTTT. Translation gives CASSSRDTPYQPQHF.

V usage is TRBV7-2 and J usage is TRBJ2-1; 9 positions match TRBD2. Germline CDR1 SGHTA, CDR2 FQGNSA. This CDR3 is built from 17 residues. J lost 9 bases, V lost 5 bases, and 17 bases had no gene match. Here the CDR3 reads CASSPPGAGGQVSEQFF. As DNA, the CDR3 is TGTGCCAGCAGCCCCCCCGGAGCGGGAGGCCAGGTAAGTGAGCAGTTCTTC.

The rearrangement links TRBV6-5 to TRBJ2-5, with TRBD1 matching over 10 bases. CDR1 and CDR2 from the germline V gene are MNHEY and SVGAGI. CDR3 size: 15 residues. The J segment lost 2 bases and the V segment lost 5 bases, leaving 5 bases of the junction unmatched. CDR3 coding DNA: TGTGCCAGCAGTAGAAGGACAGGGGGACAAGAGACCCAGTACTTC. This gives the protein CASSRRTGGQETQYF.

The rearrangement joins TRBV21-1 to TRBJ2-1. TRBV21-1 is classified as a pseudogene. This CDR3 comprises 13 residues. The CDR3 is CASSASLYNEQFF. The DNA of the CDR3 is TGTGCCAGCAGCGCATCGTTGTACAATGAGCAGTTCTTC.

This clone was observed once. Other DNA sequences in the sample encode the same CDR3. The rearrangement uses TRBV7-8 and TRBJ1-5, with D unresolved. Trimming removed 6 bases at V and 4 bases at J, with 10 bases between. CDR1 is SGHVS and CDR2 is FQNEAQ in the germline V gene. The CDR3 length is 13 residues. CDR3 nucleotides: TGTGCCAGCAGTCCGAGGGAAAATCAGCCCCAGCATTTT. This translates into CASSPRENQPQHF.

The J gene is TRBJ2-1, the V gene TRBV28; the match to TRBD2 covers 10 bases. Germline V gene sequence: CDR1 MDHEN, CDR2 SYDVKM. The CDR3 loop spans 14 amino acids. Unmatched junction bases numbered 7, after V lost 4 bases and J lost 10 bases. The CDR3 protein is CASSSLAGVGEQFF. CDR3 sequence (DNA): TGTGCCAGCAGTTCTCTAGCGGGAGTAGGAGAGCAGTTCTTC.

The rearrangement uses TRBV6-5 and TRBJ2-1, with D possibly TRBD1 on 6 matching bases. The germline CDR1 and CDR2 sequences are MNHEY and SVGAGI. Trimming stripped 2 bases from V and 8 bases from J, with 16 bases between. This CDR3 region has 15 residues. In DNA, the CDR3 is TGTGCCAGCAGTTACGCAGGGGATATTAGCTATGAGCAGTTCTTC. The encoded protein is CASSYAGDISYEQFF.

This clone was detected only a few times. This rearrangement joins TRBV29-1 to TRBJ1-1; possible D gene TRBD1, 5 bases. V was trimmed by 4 bases and J by 2 bases, leaving 11 bases between them. CDR3 size: 13 residues. Looked up from germline, CDR1 is SQVTM and CDR2 is ANQGSEA. CDR3 protein: CSVVRTPNTEAFF. The CDR3 coding sequence is TGCAGCGTTGTCAGGACACCAAACACTGAAGCTTTCTTT.

The chain links TRBV9 to TRBJ2-3, with TRBD2 matching 10 bases. The CDR3 contains 15 residues. Germline V gives CDR1 SGDLS, CDR2 YYNGEE. The junction had 4 bases not matched to a gene; V was cut back by 4 bases and J by 2 bases. The CDR3 DNA reads as TGTGCCAGCAGCTCACTAGCGGGAACCACAGATACGCAGTATTTT. Translated, it gives CASSSLAGTTDTQYF.